This T cell receptor beta chain was recovered during a study of T cell responses to AZD1222 COVID-19 vaccine (dated by TCRdb to the early 2020s). Regarding the research as a whole: AZD1222 recipients given second doses at about 4 weeks or at about 12 weeks were pooled, since spike-specific TCR depth and breadth were not found to differ between the two schedules. TCR sequencing covered some 240 trial participants: about 210 given two doses of AZD1222 and 26 given two doses of MenACWY control vaccine. Trial participants were enrolled by age into 18-55, 56-69 and 70-plus year subgroups, with around 140, 26 and 57 TCR-sequenced participants respectively. Paper-wide results and their limitations: Epitopes outside the regions mutated in the B.1.351 and B.1.1.7 variants were reportedly recognized by nearly half of the unique spike-specific TCRs. In the small 56-69-year group, the increase in depth fell short of significance, most likely because of low power. Because no day 14 peak-response samples were available, repertoires were characterized only after the peak T cell response. Conclusions about previously exposed vaccinees are limited because only 5 or 6 AZD1222 recipients were SARS-CoV-2 seropositive at baseline. CD4 TCRs associated with the vaccine covered the entire spike protein, and the dominant responses were in regions 160-218 and 743-854. Most participants were white British and females outnumbered males, and the authors suggested that clonal diversity may have been underestimated. A significant rise in spike-specific TCR breadth and depth was observed after two AZD1222 doses relative to day 0 and relative to MenACWY recipients.

The sample's time point label, decoded: baseline before first vaccination. Vaccinee samples were obtained from the UK trials COV001 and COV002, which included a single-blind randomized controlled phase 2/3 trial of AZD1222 (ChAdOx1 nCoV-19) in healthy adults. For TCRbeta chain sequencing, PBMC samples from trial participants were taken at day 0 and at day 28 after the second dose. Germline trimming: 5 bases from V, 1 base from J; junction bases outside gene matches: 4. CDR1 is given as SGHVS and CDR2 as FQNEAQ, both from the germline V gene. Spanning cysteine to phenylalanine, the CDR3 consists of 14 amino acids. The only DNA kept is the CDR3, 42 bases in frame from the first base. Remarks on this clone: The antigen this receptor binds is unknown. The record has no base qualities; no much larger clone is one base away.

The CDR3 regions of human TCRbeta chains were analyzed by immunosequencing. The original methods were these. TCRs in the repertoires were matched against a reference library of SARS-CoV-2-specific TCRs that had been generated with the MIRA antigen-specificity platform. Breadth was defined as the fraction of unique TCRs that were SARS-CoV-2-associated. Depth was defined as the fraction of total T cells that were SARS-CoV-2-associated. Each spike-specific TCR was assigned to its reactive spike region and to a CD4 or CD8 class using the MIRA data. Log10-transformed breadth and depth values were compared by one-way ANOVA with Sidak's multiple comparisons tests. TCRdb holds this immuneACCESS table with in-frame rearrangements only. Some clones are missing; in checked studies, unresolved V genes explain under half, and the rest has no known cause. The V and J calls and the clone size are those of that table, but D and trimming were determined from the DNA. The sample table shows 95,000 to 110,000 clones, and roughly 91% are seen once. Jointly, the top ten make up 4% to 6% of the sample.

The sequence joins TRBV7-8 to TRBJ1-2; 7 nucleotides in the junction match TRBD1. The clonotype comes from an adult in good health. Material: peripheral blood, obtained on day 0 of AZD1222 vaccination. The DNA is TGTGCCAGCAGCCGGGACAGCAATAACTATGGCTACACCTTC. This translates into CASSRDSNNYGYTF.